The T cell receptor (beta chain) under discussion was sequenced for a study of T-cell memory formation after mild COVID-19 (dated by TCRdb to the early 2020s). Background for the entire study: TCR sequence clusters from the two donors were largely donor specific. T-cell clones expanding and contracting after mild COVID-19 in a couple of donors were tracked by longitudinal TCRalpha and TCRbeta repertoire sequencing. Two young, previously healthy adult volunteers made up the cohort, one male and one female. Overall study results and their limits: Only a couple of mild cases were covered by the study, and larger cohorts that include severe cases with pre-infection samples were considered necessary. Some responding clones were detected in pre-infection memory, which suggested that pre-existing cross-reactive memory T cells had joined the SARS-CoV-2 response. Clones that contracted from day 15 to 85 showed balanced CD4/CD8 phenotypes, whereas a second wave of clones that expanded from day 15 to 37 leaned towards CD4+. Contracting CD4+ clones appeared mostly in the CM and EM memory subsets, whereas CD8+ clones were enriched in EMRA. Whether the second-wave clones peaking on day 37 were SARS-CoV-2 specific was not confirmed.

V loses 4 bases at its end and J loses 2 bases; junction bases beyond the gene matches: 1. Via the germline V gene, CDR1 is LGHNA and CDR2 YNFKEQ. The CDR3 spans 15 residues, from the cysteine through the phenylalanine. CDR3 DNA only is kept here, 45 bases in frame from base 1. Ficoll-Paque density gradient centrifugation was used to isolate PBMCs. Points on this clonotype: Its antigen specificity is not known. Within one base of it there is no much larger clone, and no base qualities were kept.

The run used an Illumina NovaSeq 6000. TCRalpha and TCRbeta cDNA libraries were built by 5'RACE with constant-segment primers, adding sample barcodes and unique molecular identifiers. RNA was extracted from every sample with Trizol reagent. Library amplification was performed in two PCR steps, and a second sample barcode and Illumina TruSeq adapters were introduced in the second step. Sequencing of libraries was performed on an Illumina NovaSeq with 2 x 150 bp paired-end reads. The original pipeline was this. Demultiplexing of reads and collapsing into UMI-guided consensus sequences were performed with migec v1.2.7. Using mixcr v2.1.11, the UMI consensuses were aligned to TRA and TRB V and J templates and assembled into clonotypes. Clonotypes were classified as expanded or contracted when called significant by both edgeR and NoisET, with noise models trained on biological replicates. For edgeR calls, the cutoffs were a false discovery rate-adjusted p below 0.01 and a log2 fold-change threshold of 1. As an exploratory analysis of dynamics, PCA with hierarchical clustering was applied to max-normalized trajectories of the 1000 most abundant clonotypes. Each responding clone was given a CD4 or CD8 phenotype based on the CD4+ and CD8+ repertoires, which had been sequenced separately. The public sequencing data were trimmed at Q25 with fastp and processed into clonotypes with MiXCR by TCRdb, which kept only in-frame beta chains. Records with the same CDR3 protein are collapsed into one entry carrying the most frequent genes and DNA. Here the V and J calls rest on TCRdb's processing, not on the authors' analysis. The sample includes under 550,000 distinct CDR3 sequences, with approximately 19% observed a single time. The top ten hold approximately 21% of the sample.

The clonotype was recovered from a man in his late teens or twenties who had mild COVID-19 (a few samples of this study predate the infection). The sample titles of this study are shuffled in the database, so cell type and time point are left out; the donor was told from shared clones. This chain joins TRBV4-2 to TRBJ2-4, with 11 junctional bases fitting TRBD2. Sequenced: PBMCs or a T cell subset sorted from them (not recorded which). The encoded CDR3 is CASSLAGGPKNIQYF. The sequence in DNA is TGTGCCAGCAGCCTAGCGGGGGGGCCCAAAAACATTCAGTACTTC.